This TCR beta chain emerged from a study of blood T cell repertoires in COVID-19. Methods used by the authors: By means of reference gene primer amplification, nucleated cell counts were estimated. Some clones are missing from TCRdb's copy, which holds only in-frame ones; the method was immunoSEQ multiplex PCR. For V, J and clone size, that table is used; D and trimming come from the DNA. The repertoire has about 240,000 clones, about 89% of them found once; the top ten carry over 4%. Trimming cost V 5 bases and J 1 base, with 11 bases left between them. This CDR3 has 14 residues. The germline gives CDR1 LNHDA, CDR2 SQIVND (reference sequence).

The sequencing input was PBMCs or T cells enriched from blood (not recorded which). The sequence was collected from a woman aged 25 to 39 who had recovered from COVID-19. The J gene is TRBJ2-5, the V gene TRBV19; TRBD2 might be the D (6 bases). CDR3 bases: TGTGCCAGTAGTGCCTCGGGGGTCCAAGAGACCCAGTACTTC. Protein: CASSASGVQETQYF.